Following are 7 T cell receptor beta chains from one sample sequenced in a study of technical replicates of blood from several donors. The repertoire was sequenced with immunoSEQ multiplex PCR; TCRdb's copy has only in-frame clones and lacks some. The sample gives nearly 95,000 clones, almost 97% of which show up once; more than 0.35% is in the top ten. The sample consisted of T cells isolated from PBMCs. The receptors shown here come from a human donor in good health.

This sequence joins TRBV7-8 and TRBJ1-3; unclear D gene. The CDR3 is made up of 14 amino acids. Germline-derived CDR1 and CDR2 are SGHVS and FQNEAQ. V lost 2 bases and J 0 bases, leaving 5 bases between the germline ends. The CDR3 sequence: CASSLQVSGNTIYF. DNA for the CDR3: TGTGCCAGCAGCTTACAGGTCTCTGGAAACACCATATATTTT.

The V gene is TRBV21-1, the J gene TRBJ1-5; TRBD1, as called in the table, went unchecked against the DNA. TRBV21-1 is marked as a pseudogene. This CDR3 is 19 amino acids long. The CDR3 here is CASSKGKDRGPGSNQPQHF. CDR3 sequence (DNA): TGTGCCAGCAGCAAGGGTAAGGACAGGGGTCCGGGGAGCAATCAGCCCCAGCATTTT.

This chain connects TRBV10-3 to TRBJ2-5, with 8 bases matching TRBD2. V trimming: 5 bases; J trimming: 5 bases; junction bases outside the gene matches: 7. CDR3 size: 14 residues. Germline loops: CDR1 ENHRY, CDR2 SYGVKD. For the CDR3, the DNA is TGTGCCATCAGTCCGCCGGGAGGGATCGAGACCCAGTACTTC. Residues: CAISPPGGIETQYF.

The rearrangement uses TRBV6-1 and TRBJ1-2; the D gene is possibly TRBD1 (5 bases). Trimming stripped 6 bases from V and 5 bases from J, with 16 bases between. CDR1 is MNHNS and CDR2 is SASEGT in the germline V gene. The CDR3 runs to 14 residues. The CDR3 coding sequence is TGTGCCAGCAGCCCTACAGGATCCGGGTATGGCTACACCTTC. This gives the protein CASSPTGSGYGYTF.

The chain joins TRBV9 to TRBJ1-3, with 9 bases matching TRBD1. Germline CDR1 reads SGDLS; CDR2 reads YYNGEE. With 3 bases clipped from V and 1 base from J, the junction kept 5 bases outside the gene matches. This CDR3 has 16 amino acids. The chain's CDR3 is CASSATGGQSGNTIYF. DNA of the CDR3: TGTGCCAGCAGCGCAACAGGGGGCCAGTCTGGAAACACCATATATTTT.

The V gene is TRBV19, the J gene TRBJ1-1, with no clear D. CDR3 length: 14 amino acids. Germline loops: CDR1 LNHDA, CDR2 SQIVND (reference sequence). The V gene lost 6 bases and the J gene lost 0 bases, with 11 bases spanning the gap. The CDR3: CASSRNAMNTEAFF. The CDR3 DNA sequence: TGTGCCAGTAGCAGGAATGCAATGAACACTGAAGCTTTCTTT.

The CDR3 DNA sequence: TGTGCCAGTAGTATTGGGGCAGATGATCAGCCCCAGCATTTT. Translated: CASSIGADDQPQHF. The chain combines TRBV19 with TRBJ1-5; D might be TRBD1 (5 bases). The CDR3 runs 14 residues. Looked up from germline, CDR1 is LNHDA and CDR2 is SQIVND (reference sequence). Trimming stripped 3 bases from V and 5 bases from J, with 11 bases between.